This T cell receptor beta chain was recorded in a study of cytotoxic CD8 clonotypes in ibrutinib-treated CLL. About the study: Investigators reported some 24 partial and 2 complete responses; after median roughly 70 months, roughly 14 patients remained remitted and about 12 progressed. An average of about 260,000 productive templates and some 100,000 productive rearrangements was obtained per sample.

About this clone: Its antigen remains unidentified.

Germline V gene lookup returns CDR1 MDHEN and CDR2 SYDVKM. The CDR3 runs to 15 residues. V was shortened by 0 bases and J by 5 bases, with 12 bases between the two germline ends. Genomic DNA in a quantity of about 2.1 micrograms was derived from cryopreserved PBMCs for TCR beta libraries. Study-wide findings and caveats: On treatment, the uncommon public clonotypes contracted or remained stable.

Clones were sequenced by immunoSEQ multiplex PCR, and TCRdb holds only the in-frame ones, with some missing. Of tens of thousands of clones in the sample, about four fifths were seen once. V usage is TRBV28 and J usage is TRBJ2-3; possibly TRBD1 for D (6 bases). This receptor was obtained from a human donor with chronic lymphocytic leukemia. The sample was PBMCs, taken after 12 months of ibrutinib treatment. The CDR3 loop reads CASSLWATRGDTQYF. In nucleotides, the CDR3 is TGTGCCAGCAGTTTATGGGCGACCAGGGGAGATACGCAGTATTTT.